One sample yielded the 8 T cell receptor beta chains listed below, sequenced in a study of blood T cell repertoires in COVID-19. Method: immunoSEQ multiplex PCR; TCRdb's copy keeps in-frame clones and lacks some. The sample includes more than 100,000 clones, roughly 84% of them seen just once. The material sequenced was peripheral blood. Every receptor here comes from a human donor in a cohort sampled during active COVID-19.

This clone came up once. Here the CDR3 reads CASSRTPPGSYGYTF. DNA of the CDR3: TGTGCCAGTAGTAGGACACCACCCGGGTCCTATGGCTACACCTTC. The chain combines TRBV19 with TRBJ1-2, with D perhaps matching TRBD1 (5 bases). Trimming removed 4 bases at V and 4 bases at J, with 16 bases between. Germline CDR1 and CDR2: LNHDA and SQIVND (reference sequence). The CDR3 is 15 amino acids.

The chain has TRBV6-5 and TRBJ2-7, with D possibly being TRBD1 (7 bases). The germline gives CDR1 MNHEY, CDR2 SVGAGI. V was shortened by 2 bases and J by 8 bases, with 22 bases between the two germline ends. The CDR3 loop spans 16 amino acids. Here the CDR3 reads CASSYGAGRGVVKQYF. CDR3 sequence (DNA): TGTGCCAGCAGTTACGGGGCGGGCAGGGGGGTGGTCAAGCAGTACTTC.

Regarding this clone: The identical CDR3 is also encoded by other nucleotide sequences in the sample. The chain joins TRBV6-2 or TRBV6-3 to TRBJ1-2; D ambiguous. The germline V gene encodes CDR1 MNHEY and CDR2 SVGEGT. V was trimmed by 0 bases and J by 8 bases, leaving 10 bases between them. This CDR3 is 13 amino acids long. Here the CDR3 reads CASSYSGGLGYTF. The DNA for the CDR3 is TGTGCCAGCAGTTACTCTGGAGGGCTAGGCTACACCTTC.

The chain links TRBV15 to TRBJ1-5, with unresolved D. Germline V CDR1 and CDR2: LNHNV, YYDKDF (reference sequence). This CDR3 contains 12 residues. V was trimmed by 4 bases and J by 6 bases, leaving 7 bases between them. The CDR3 reads CATSNGFQPQHF. CDR3 nucleotides: TGTGCCACCAGCAACGGTTTTCAGCCCCAGCATTTT.

There are a few counts of this clone. The chain combines TRBV14 with TRBJ2-5, with a tentative D call TRBD2 (6 bases). The germline V gene has CDR1 SGHDN and CDR2 FVKESK. V lost 4 bases to trimming and J lost 4 bases, with 16 bases between them. This CDR3 region has 15 residues. CDR3 bases: TGTGCCAGCAGCCCGAGTTTGGGCGGGGCAGAGACCCAGTACTTC. It specifies CASSPSLGGAETQYF. Using reference TRBV14 and TRBJ2-5 for the parts outside the CDR3, the full variable domain is EAGVTQFPSHSVIEKGQTVTLRCDPISGHDNLYWYRRVMGKEIKFLLHFVKESKQDESGMPNNRFLAERTGGTYSTLKVQPAELEDSGVYFCASSPSLGGAETQYFGPGTRLLVL.

For the CDR3, the DNA is TGTGCCAGCCAGACAACGGGAATATCTAACTATGGCTACACCTTC. Translating it yields CASQTTGISNYGYTF. The gene calls are TRBV6-5 and TRBJ1-2; no reliable D call. Germline assignment: CDR1 MNHEY and CDR2 SVGAGI. This CDR3 spans 15 amino acids. V was clipped by 8 bases and J by 0 bases, with 16 bases between them.

The chain combines TRBV9 with TRBJ2-5, with TRBD1 identical over 7 bases. This CDR3 comprises 15 residues. Per the germline V gene, CDR1 is SGDLS and CDR2 is YYNGEE. V lost 0 bases, J lost 9 bases, and 11 bases stayed unmatched. The DNA for the CDR3 is TGTGCCAGCAGCGTAGGGGCAGGGGGACCCGGGTCCCAGTACTTC. Its protein product is CASSVGAGGPGSQYF.

The rearrangement joins TRBV29-1 to TRBJ2-2; D perhaps matches TRBD1 (6 bases). The germline V gene has CDR1 SQVTM and CDR2 ANQGSEA. The V end lost 5 bases, the J end lost 0 bases, and 10 bases lay between the germline ends. CDR3 length: 14 residues. The CDR3: CSVSGDPNTGELFF. In nucleotides, the CDR3 is TGCAGCGTTTCAGGGGATCCGAACACCGGGGAGCTGTTTTTT.